The clone carrying this TCR beta chain was seen many times. The antigen remains unidentified. The lymph nodes were axillary draining lymph nodes from breast cancer patients. The sample originates from a study of breast tumors, draining lymph nodes, adjacent tissues. Study conclusions and caveats: Compared with lymph nodes, tumors were less diverse; compared with nontumor tissue, more. Luminal-like breast cancer showed significantly greater tumor-nontumor repertoire similarity than basal-like breast cancer did.

TCRdb reanalysed the multiplex PCR reads using MiXCR and keeps one entry per CDR3 protein. This table has roughly 80,000 distinct CDR3 sequences, approximately 19% appearing once. CDR3 size: 15 residues. The germline V gene has CDR1 SEHNR and CDR2 FQNEAQ (reference sequence). V dropped 1 base and J dropped 7; count of bases not matched to a gene: 7. Sequencing used axillary lymph node tissue. The V gene is TRBV7-9, the J gene TRBJ2-1, with 7 bases identical to TRBD2. This sequence originates from a female donor with breast cancer. Some clones in this sample may be carry-over from other donors' samples. The CDR3 DNA reads TGTGCCAGCAGCTTAGTAAGCGGGATGGGAAATGAGCAGTTCTTC. Encoded protein: CASSLVSGMGNEQFF.